A single TCR beta chain is shown here with its context. No antigen is known for it. Assay used: immunoSEQ multiplex PCR; TCRdb lists only in-frame clones, some missing. The sample lists over 100,000 clones, about 90% occurring once. This record comes from a study of T cell responses to AZD1222 COVID-19 vaccine. Study context: Pooled samples include second doses given at about 4 or 12 weeks. Study results and caveats: Across spike, vaccine-associated CD4 TCRs were found, dominant at 160-218 and 743-854. Vaccination with two AZD1222 doses was followed by a rise in Spike-specific TCR breadth and depth. The donors showed a predominance of white British ancestry and of females, with possible underestimation of clonal diversity.

The clonotype comes from an adult in good health. Sequenced here: peripheral blood, sampled on day 0 of AZD1222 vaccination.

CDR3 sequence (DNA): TGTGCCAGCAGTTCGCAGGCAGATACGCAGTATTTT. Its protein is CASSSQADTQYF. This chain connects TRBV12-3 or TRBV12-4 to TRBJ2-3; D unclear. The V end was cut by 4 bases, the J end by 4 bases, with 6 bases between. The CDR3 contains 12 residues.